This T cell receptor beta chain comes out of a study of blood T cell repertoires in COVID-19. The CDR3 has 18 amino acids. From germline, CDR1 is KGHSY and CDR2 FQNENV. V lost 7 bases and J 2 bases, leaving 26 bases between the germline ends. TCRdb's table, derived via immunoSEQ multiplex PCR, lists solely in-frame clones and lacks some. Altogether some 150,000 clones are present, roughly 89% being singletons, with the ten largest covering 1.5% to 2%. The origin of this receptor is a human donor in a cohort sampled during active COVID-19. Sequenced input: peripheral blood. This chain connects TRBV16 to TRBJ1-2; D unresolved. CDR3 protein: CASNPGPAAGEVNYGYTF. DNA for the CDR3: TGTGCCAGCAATCCTGGTCCGGCCGCCGGGGAAGTAAACTATGGCTACACCTTC.